This is a list of T cell receptor beta chains from one sample in a study of blood T cell repertoires in COVID-19. Assay used: immunoSEQ multiplex PCR; TCRdb lists only in-frame clones, some missing. The data show about 140,000 clones, approximately 80% seen once. Sequences were obtained from PBMCs or T cells enriched from blood (not recorded which). These receptors were collected from a woman younger than 30 who had been exposed to COVID-19. Both conserved end residues are part of each CDR3. The order of the fields is CDR3 length, V gene, J gene, D gene, clone size, CDR3 DNA, CDR3 protein. D genes are given only for firm matches. Expanded clones get a size class; other rows say once, few or many, or leave the size out.

14	TRBV19	TRBJ2-3	TRBD2	-	TGTGCCAGTAGAAGACCTAGCGGCCCAGATACGCAGTATTTT	CASRRPSGPDTQYF
15	TRBV19	TRBJ2-7	-	-	TGTGCCAGTAGTTTTCGGGGGAAAGTCTCCTACGAGCAGTACTTC	CASSFRGKVSYEQYF
11	TRBV30	TRBJ1-4	-	-	TGTGCCTCCTTTAAAAATGAAAAACTGTTTTTT	CASFKNEKLFF
13	TRBV6-1	TRBJ1-2	-	-	TGTGCCAGCAGTGAAGGATTGAGCTATGGCTACACCTTC	CASSEGLSYGYTF
16	TRBV6-6	TRBJ2-2	-	-	TGTGCCAGCAGTTACGCCCCCTCGAGGAACACCGGGGAGCTGTTTTTT	CASSYAPSRNTGELFF
17	TRBV7-2	TRBJ2-1	TRBD2	-	TGTGCCAGCAGCTCCACCGTCGGTAGCGGGAGAGCCAGCGAGCAGTTCTTC	CASSSTVGSGRASEQFF
13	TRBV9	TRBJ2-2	-	-	TGTGCCAGCAGCCCAGGGGATACCGGGGAGCTGTTTTTT	CASSPGDTGELFF
12	TRBV27	TRBJ2-7	-	-	TGTGCCAGCAGTGGTGGACAGTTCGAGCAGTACTTC	CASSGGQFEQYF
17	TRBV4-1	TRBJ2-1	-	-	TGCGCCAGCAGCCAGGAAGCTCCCGTCAGGGGCTACAATGAGCAGTTCTTC	CASSQEAPVRGYNEQFF
15	TRBV28	TRBJ2-1	TRBD2	-	TGTGCCAGCAGCCAACTAGCGGGGGGATACAATGAGCAGTTCTTC	CASSQLAGGYNEQFF
14	TRBV5-1	TRBJ2-3	TRBD2	few	TGCGCCAGCAGGGGGACTAGCGGCACAGATACGCAGTATTTT	CASRGTSGTDTQYF
13	TRBV14	TRBJ1-6	TRBD1	few	TGTGCCAGCAGCCAGACAGGGGGATCACCCCTCCACTTT	CASSQTGGSPLHF
13	TRBV29-1	TRBJ1-5	-	-	TGCGGCGTTGAAGTACAGGGCAATCAGCCCCAGCATTTT	CGVEVQGNQPQHF
12	TRBV30	TRBJ1-5	-	-	TGTGCCTGGAGTGGACTAGGTCAGCCCCAGCATTTT	CAWSGLGQPQHF
15	TRBV28	TRBJ2-3	TRBD1	-	TGTGCCAGCAGCCCCACAGGGGCCCTGACAGATACGCAGTATTTT	CASSPTGALTDTQYF
16	TRBV7-8	TRBJ2-7	TRBD2	-	TGTGCCAGCAGCTTACTATTAGCGGGAGGAAACTACGAGCAGTACTTC	CASSLLLAGGNYEQYF
18	TRBV28	TRBJ1-6	TRBD1	-	TGTGCCAGCAGAGTAGGGACAGCTCGCAGCTCCTATAATTCACCCCTCCACTTT	CASRVGTARSSYNSPLHF
12	TRBV29-1	TRBJ2-5	-	-	TGCAGCGTTACCTCACAGCAGGAGACCCAGTACTTC	CSVTSQQETQYF
17	TRBV7-3	TRBJ2-3	-	-	TGTGCCAGCAGCTTAACAGCCCAGGGGTCTAGCACAGATACGCAGTATTTT	CASSLTAQGSSTDTQYF
14	TRBV5-4	TRBJ1-6	TRBD1	many	TGTGCCAGCAGCTACAGGGGGCATAATTCACCCCTCCACTTT	CASSYRGHNSPLHF
16	TRBV28	TRBJ1-6	-	-	TGTGCCAGCAGCCCCGCCCCAGGGAAGAATAATTCACCCCTCCACTTT	CASSPAPGKNNSPLHF
13	TRBV12-3/TRBV12-4	TRBJ2-7	-	-	TGTGCCAGCAGTTTATCAACAGGGAACGAGCAGTACTTC	CASSLSTGNEQYF
15	TRBV28	TRBJ2-7	-	-	TGTGCCAGCACCGGGCCCCGGGACAAAACCTACGAGCAGTACTTC	CASTGPRDKTYEQYF